This T cell receptor beta chain was sequenced during a study of cytotoxic CD8 clonotypes in ibrutinib-treated CLL. Study context: A mean of around 260,000 productive templates and 94,082 productive rearrangements was obtained per sample. Broader study findings: Age-matched healthy donor levels were exceeded by baseline clonality, which tracked circulating CD8+ T-cell counts.

Details on this clone: Antigen unknown.

Using immunoSEQ multiplex PCR, the repertoire was profiled, and TCRdb retains in-frame clones only, with some absent. The sample comprises around 160,000 clones, approximately 91% of which are singletons, and 3% to 3.5% rests with the top ten. Trimming left V 2 bases short and J 5 bases short, with 9 bases between. CDR3 size: 14 residues. Germline lookup yields CDR1 MNHEY and CDR2 SVGAGI. The sequence derives from a human donor with chronic lymphocytic leukemia. The chain couples TRBV6-5 to TRBJ2-2; no reliable D call. The sample here was PBMCs, taken at disease progression, from a patient treated with ibrutinib. The CDR3 spells CASSYLPATGELFF. The CDR3 region has the DNA TGTGCCAGCAGTTACCTGCCGGCAACCGGGGAGCTGTTTTTT.